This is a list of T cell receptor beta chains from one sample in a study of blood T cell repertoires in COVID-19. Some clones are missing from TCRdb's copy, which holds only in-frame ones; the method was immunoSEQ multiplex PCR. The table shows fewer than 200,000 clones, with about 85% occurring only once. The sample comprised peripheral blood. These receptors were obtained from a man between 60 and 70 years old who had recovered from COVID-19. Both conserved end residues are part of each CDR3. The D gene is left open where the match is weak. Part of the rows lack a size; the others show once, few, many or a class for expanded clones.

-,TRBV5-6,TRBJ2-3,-,TGTGCCAGCAGCCTAATCACAGATACGCAGTATTTT,CASSLITDTQYF
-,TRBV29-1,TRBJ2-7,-,TGCAGCGTTGAAGACACGGACATCGGGTCCTACGAGCAGTACTTC,CSVEDTDIGSYEQYF
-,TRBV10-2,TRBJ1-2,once,TGCGCCAGCAGTGAAGCAGGGGAAGCTTATGGCTACACCTTC,CASSEAGEAYGYTF
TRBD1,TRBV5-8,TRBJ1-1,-,TGTGCCAGCAGCTTGAGGGGACAGGGAGTCACTGAAGCTTTCTTT,CASSLRGQGVTEAFF
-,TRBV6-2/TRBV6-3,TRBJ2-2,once,TGTGCCAGCAGTTACGAGTCCCCCGGGAACACCGGGGAGCTGTTTTTT,CASSYESPGNTGELFF
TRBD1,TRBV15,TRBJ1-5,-,TGTGCCACCAGCGTTCCGGGACAGGGGAGTTATCAGCCCCAGCATTTT,CATSVPGQGSYQPQHF
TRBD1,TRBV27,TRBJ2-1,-,TGTGCCAGCAGTCTTAACAGGGGTAATGAGCAGTTCTTC,CASSLNRGNEQFF
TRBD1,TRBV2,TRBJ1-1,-,TGTGCCAGTAAGCCGGGACAGCAGAACACTGAAGCTTTCTTT,CASKPGQQNTEAFF
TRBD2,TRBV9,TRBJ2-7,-,TGTGCCAGCAGCCCTCGGGCGGGGGGATCCTACGAGCAGTACTTC,CASSPRAGGSYEQYF
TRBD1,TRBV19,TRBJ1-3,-,TGTGCCAGTAGTACGCGCCGGACAGGGTCTGGAAACACCATATATTTT,CASSTRRTGSGNTIYF
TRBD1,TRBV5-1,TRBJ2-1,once,TGCGCCAGCAGTTTGGAGGGCACAGGGGGCGTCTATGAGCAGTTCTTC,CASSLEGTGGVYEQFF
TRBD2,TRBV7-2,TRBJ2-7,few,TGTGCCAGCAGCCGTTTAGTCGGGGGGGGCTACGAGCAGTACTTC,CASSRLVGGGYEQYF
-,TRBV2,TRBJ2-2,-,TGTGCCAGTTTATTAGCGAACACCGGGGAGCTGTTTTTT,CASLLANTGELFF
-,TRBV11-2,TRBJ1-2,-,TGTGCCAGCAGCTTCGCAGGGGCGAATGGCTACACCTTC,CASSFAGANGYTF
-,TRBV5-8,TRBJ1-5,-,TGTGCCAGCAGCATCGGACAGATTAGCAATCAGCCCCAGCATTTT,CASSIGQISNQPQHF
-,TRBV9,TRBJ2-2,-,TGTGCCAGCCGTCCGGTGAACACCGGGGAGCTGTTTTTT,CASRPVNTGELFF
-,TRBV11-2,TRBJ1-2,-,TGTGCCATCCGGGGGGGAGCTAACTATGGCTACACCTTC,CAIRGGANYGYTF